The 24 T cell receptor beta chains given below trace back to one sample, sequenced in a study of cytomegalovirus exposure and HLA in healthy donors. Produced via immunoSEQ multiplex PCR; TCRdb's table is partial and in-frame only. Here the sample spans over 200,000 clones, about 90% being singletons. The sample consisted of PBMCs. The receptors stem from a woman in her thirties in good health and CMV-seronegative.

This clone showed up just a few times. The gene calls are TRBV11-3 and TRBJ1-1; D unclear. The CDR3 extends over 14 amino acids. CDR1 SGHNT and CDR2 YENEEA come from the germline V gene. V shed 6 bases and J shed 0 bases, with 11 bases lying between them. The CDR3 coding sequence is TGTGCCAGCAGACCGCAGGAGGTGAACACTGAAGCTTTCTTT. This translates into CASRPQEVNTEAFF. Using reference TRBV11-3 and TRBJ1-1 for the parts outside the CDR3, the full variable domain is EAGVVQSPRYKIIEKKQPVAFWCNPISGHNTLYWYLQNLGQGPELLIRYENEEAVDDSQLPKDRFSAERLKGVDSTLKIQPAELGDSAVYLCASRPQEVNTEAFFGQGTRLTVV.

This clone was observed a single time. The rearrangement joins TRBV25-1 to TRBJ2-5, with D perhaps matching TRBD1 or TRBD2 (5 bases each). The CDR3 runs to 14 residues. Per germline, CDR1 MGHDK and CDR2 SYGVNS. V was clipped by 2 bases and J by 2 bases, with 9 bases between them. The CDR3 DNA follows: TGTGCCAGCAGTGAAACGGGACCTCAAGAGACCCAGTACTTC. Protein: CASSETGPQETQYF.

This clone was found once. This CDR3 reads CASSLAGGTDSYEQYF. The DNA for the CDR3 is TGCGCCAGCAGCTTGGCCGGCGGGACAGACTCCTACGAGCAGTACTTC. The J gene is TRBJ2-7, the V gene TRBV5-1, with D perhaps matching TRBD1 (7 bases). There are 16 residues in the CDR3. The germline gives CDR1 SGHRS, CDR2 YFSETQ. The germline V and J ends were trimmed by 0 bases and 0 bases, with 13 bases remaining between them.

The V call is TRBV7-9, the J call TRBJ2-2; 7 bases line up with TRBD2. The CDR3 has 14 amino acids. Per the germline V gene, CDR1 is SEHNR and CDR2 is FQNEAQ (reference sequence). J lost 1 base, V lost 11 bases, and 7 bases had no gene match. CDR3 amino acids: CAHGLAENTGELFF. CDR3 nucleotide sequence: TGTGCCCACGGGCTAGCGGAGAACACCGGGGAGCTGTTTTTT.

The chain carries TRBV4-3 and TRBJ2-7, with D unresolved. Germline V lookup: CDR1 LGHNA, CDR2 YSLEER. Trimming took off 0 bases at V and 2 bases at J, with 14 bases between the two ends. The CDR3 loop spans 16 amino acids. CDR3 protein: CASSQERVMGTYEQYF. For the CDR3, the DNA is TGCGCCAGCAGCCAAGAGAGAGTCATGGGAACCTACGAGCAGTACTTC.

V usage is TRBV15 and J usage is TRBJ2-3; 10 bases match TRBD2. V was pared by 1 base and J by 0 bases, with 10 bases of the junction left unmatched. Looked up from germline, CDR1 is LNHNV and CDR2 is YYDKDF (reference sequence). There are 19 residues in the CDR3. The CDR3 reads CATSRATSGHTASTDTQYF. In DNA, the CDR3 is TGTGCCACCAGCAGAGCGACTAGCGGGCATACCGCTAGCACAGATACGCAGTATTTT.

The rearrangement links TRBV7-8 to TRBJ2-3, with TRBD2 matching over 7 bases. The V gene end was trimmed by 1 base and the J gene end by 5 bases; junction bases not matched to a gene: 12. This CDR3 contains 17 residues. Germline-derived CDR1 and CDR2 are SGHVS and FQNEAQ. The CDR3 coding sequence is TGTGCCAGCAGCTTAGTGGGGGGAGGGCCCTCTGGAGATACGCAGTATTTT. Its translation: CASSLVGGGPSGDTQYF.

This chain uses TRBV4-1 with TRBJ1-4, with unresolved D. Trimming cost V 4 bases and J 6 bases, with 3 bases left between them. CDR1 is MGHRA and CDR2 is YSYEKL in the germline V gene. This CDR3 is 11 amino acids long. In nucleotides, the CDR3 is TGCGCCAGCAGCCGGGATGAAAAACTGTTTTTT. Residues: CASSRDEKLFF.

The chain links TRBV2 to TRBJ2-7; D is unresolved. Germline V gene lookup returns CDR1 SNHLY and CDR2 FYNNEI. This CDR3 comprises 16 residues. Trimming removed 3 bases from V and 0 bases from J, with 15 bases in between. As DNA, the CDR3 is TGTGCCAGCAGTGATCGGGTTGGTTCGATCTCCTACGAGCAGTACTTC. This gives the protein CASSDRVGSISYEQYF.

The rearrangement links TRBV18 to TRBJ1-1; a weak D match, TRBD1 (6 bases). The V gene's germline CDR1 is KGHSH and CDR2 LQKENI. This CDR3 has 16 amino acids. V lost 6 bases, J lost 5 bases, and 22 bases lay in between. Written as DNA, the CDR3 is TGTGCCAGCTCTAGGGGTCCCAGGGGATCGGGAACTGAAGCTTTCTTT. It is translated as CASSRGPRGSGTEAFF.

The rearrangement joins TRBV6-6 to TRBJ2-7; D unclear. CDR1 and CDR2 (germline): MNHNY, SVGAGI (reference sequence). CDR3 length: 15 amino acids. The V gene lost 2 bases and the J gene lost 2 bases, with 13 bases spanning the gap. The CDR3, as DNA: TGTGCCAGCAGTTACACCATGACCGATACCTACGAGCAGTACTTC. Its protein product is CASSYTMTDTYEQYF.

The chain carries TRBV19 and TRBJ1-1; tentative D call: TRBD1 (5 bases). V shed 3 bases and J shed 4 bases, with 18 bases lying between them. The germline gives CDR1 LNHDA, CDR2 SQIVND (reference sequence). The CDR3 length is 16 residues. The CDR3 DNA is TGTGCCAGTAGTATCGGTACTAGGGGTTTGCGCACTGAAGCTTTCTTT. It specifies CASSIGTRGLRTEAFF. The whole variable domain, remainder taken from reference TRBV19 and TRBJ1-1, is DGGITQSPKYLFRKEGQNVTLSCEQNLNHDAMYWYRQDPGQGLRLIYYSQIVNDFQKGDIAEGYSVSREKKESFPLTVTSAQKNPTAFYLCASSIGTRGLRTEAFFGQGTRLTVV.

This chain connects TRBV7-8 to TRBJ2-2; weak D call: TRBD2 (6 bases). CDR1 is SGHVS, CDR2 FQNEAQ, per germline. The V end was cut by 5 bases, the J end by 5 bases, with 18 bases between. The CDR3 runs to 16 residues. The DNA for the CDR3 is TGTGCCAGCAGCCCTTACGCGGGGTTTCCGACCGGGGAGCTGTTTTTT. This gives the protein CASSPYAGFPTGELFF.

V usage is TRBV5-1 and J usage is TRBJ2-7, with 8 bases identical to TRBD2. Losses at the gene ends were 0 bases for V and 3 bases for J; bases not matched to a gene: 5. This CDR3 is 15 amino acids long. CDR1 and CDR2 (germline): SGHRS, YFSETQ. The CDR3 reads CASSLGASGFYEQYF. The CDR3 bases are TGCGCCAGCAGCTTGGGGGCTAGCGGGTTCTACGAGCAGTACTTC.

The J gene is TRBJ2-2, the V gene TRBV5-1; a weak D match, TRBD2 (6 bases). The germline CDR1 and CDR2 sequences are SGHRS and YFSETQ. V dropped 1 base and J dropped 4 bases, with 8 bases sitting between them. The CDR3 totals 14 residues. CDR3 residues: CASSLLEGTGELFF. The CDR3, as DNA: TGCGCCAGCAGCTTGTTGGAGGGCACCGGGGAGCTGTTTTTT.

This clone came up a few times. The J gene is TRBJ1-2, the V gene TRBV5-1; TRBD1 might be the D (5 bases). With 1 base removed from V and 4 bases from J, the gap between germline ends came to 14 bases. The V gene's germline CDR1 is SGHRS and CDR2 YFSETQ. This CDR3 has 15 residues. CDR3 loop: CASSLRIGALYGYTF. As DNA, the CDR3 is TGCGCCAGCAGCTTGAGGATAGGGGCGCTCTATGGCTACACCTTC. The entire variable domain, with the rest obtained from reference TRBV5-1 and TRBJ1-2, is as follows: KAGVTQTPRYLIKTRGQQVTLSCSPISGHRSVSWYQQTPGQGLQFLFEYFSETQRNKGNFPGRFSGRQFSNSRSEMNVSTLELGDSALYLCASSLRIGALYGYTFGSGTRLTVV.

This clone came up once. V and J are TRBV7-9 and TRBJ2-6, with 7 bases fitting TRBD2. With 5 bases clipped from V and 0 bases from J, the junction kept 13 bases outside the gene matches. Per the germline V gene, CDR1 is SEHNR and CDR2 is FQNEAQ (reference sequence). The CDR3 contains 19 residues. The CDR3 loop reads CASSPQKKRDHSGANVLTF. The CDR3 nucleotides read TGTGCCAGCAGCCCCCAAAAAAAGCGGGACCACTCTGGGGCCAACGTCCTGACTTTC.

To note about this clone: This CDR3 is also generated by other DNA sequences in the sample. CDR3 bases: TGTGCCAGCAGCCCGGGACTAGCGGGACGGGAGACCCAGTACTTC. Amino acids: CASSPGLAGRETQYF. The J gene is TRBJ2-5, the V gene TRBV7-2; 13 nucleotides align to TRBD2. V was pared by 5 bases and J by 5 bases, with 5 bases of the junction left unmatched. The CDR3 runs 15 residues. Germline CDR1 SGHTA, CDR2 FQGNSA.

This rearrangement joins TRBV9 to TRBJ2-1, with D tentatively TRBD1 (5 bases). Germline loops: CDR1 SGDLS, CDR2 YYNGEE. The CDR3 has 13 amino acids. V was cut by 5 bases and J by 8 bases, with 14 bases left in between. CDR3 region: CASRGRVTDEQFF. The DNA of the CDR3 is TGTGCCAGCAGGGGCAGGGTTACCGATGAGCAGTTCTTC.

The CDR3 is CAWSFRQGWETQYF. The CDR3 DNA sequence: TGTGCCTGGAGTTTCCGTCAGGGGTGGGAGACCCAGTACTTC. The chain is built from TRBV30 and TRBJ2-5, with D tentatively TRBD1 (6 bases). The germline V and J ends were trimmed by 2 bases and 5 bases, with 15 bases remaining between them. Germline CDR1 is GTSNPN and CDR2 is SVGIG (reference sequence). The CDR3 extends over 14 amino acids.

The chain combines TRBV4-1 with TRBJ1-1, with D perhaps TRBD1 (5 bases). V lost 1 base to trimming and J lost 1 base, with 10 bases between them. Germline-derived CDR1 and CDR2 are MGHRA and YSYEKL. CDR3 length equals 15 residues. The DNA of the CDR3 is TGCGCCAGCAGCCAAGCCGGACACCCGAACACTGAAGCTTTCTTT. As protein: CASSQAGHPNTEAFF.

The chain joins TRBV19 to TRBJ2-1, with TRBD2 matching over 7 bases. The trim removed 10 bases at V and 8 bases at J, leaving 8 bases unmatched. The CDR3 spans 12 residues. Germline V lookup: CDR1 LNHDA, CDR2 SQIVND (reference sequence). The CDR3 region is CATRTRWDEQFF. Written as DNA, the CDR3 is TGTGCCACCCGGACTAGATGGGATGAGCAGTTCTTC.

This chain connects TRBV30 to TRBJ1-4; TRBD1 agrees at 9 bases. The CDR3 contains 14 residues. Unmatched junction bases numbered 5, after V lost 0 bases and J lost 9 bases. From germline, CDR1 is GTSNPN and CDR2 SVGIG (reference sequence). CDR3 sequence (DNA): TGTGCCTGGAGTGTAACAGGGGGCAATCAAAAACTGTTTTTT. As protein: CAWSVTGGNQKLFF.

The chain has TRBV5-5 and TRBJ2-7; possible D gene TRBD2, 6 bases. This CDR3 has 14 amino acids. Trimming cost V 5 bases and J 4 bases, with 16 bases left between them. Germline-derived CDR1 and CDR2 are SGHKS and YYEKEE (reference sequence). The CDR3 DNA reads TGTGCCAGCAGGGGCGACTGGGACTCTTACGAGCAGTACTTC. Amino acid sequence: CASRGDWDSYEQYF.